The text below deals with one T cell receptor beta chain. PCR primers comprised 60 Vbeta and 13 Jbeta primers. TCRdb's copy holds only in-frame clones and misses some; the assay was immunoSEQ multiplex PCR. The top ten hold about 7.4% of the sample, which has approximately 68,000 clones, around 75% seen once. These data belong to a study of cytomegalovirus exposure and HLA in healthy donors. Deletions cut 2 bases from V and 8 bases from J, with 12 bases between. CDR1 and CDR2 from the germline V gene are SEHNR and FQNEAQ (reference sequence). CDR3 size: 13 residues. The chain has TRBV7-9 and TRBJ1-2; maybe TRBD1 (6 bases). This receptor was identified in a woman aged 25-40 years in good health and CMV-seropositive. The material sequenced was PBMCs. CDR3 DNA: TGTGCCAGCAGCTTACAGGGGATTTACGGCTACACCTTC. The encoded protein is CASSLQGIYGYTF.